This note documents a single T cell receptor beta chain sequence. The data were obtained in a study of T-cell reconstitution after alpha-beta-depleted transplantation in children. From germline, CDR1 is MNHEY and CDR2 SVGAGI. V lost 0 bases and J 6 bases, leaving 16 bases between the germline ends. This CDR3 comprises 16 residues. Unique molecular identifiers were used to barcode this TCRbeta library. TCRdb re-called the PCR reads through MiXCR, storing one row per CDR3 protein. This table holds over 200,000 distinct CDR3 sequences, around 9.6% found once. The sequencing here drew on PBMCs from the stem cell graft donor, taken from the stem cell graft. This sequence joins TRBV6-5 and TRBJ2-3, with D perhaps TRBD2 (5 bases). The receptor was derived from a human donor who donated a stem cell graft to a child with acute lymphoblastic leukemia. The CDR3 DNA reads as TGTGCCAGCAGTTACTCGCTAGCCATACCAAAGGATACGCAGTATTTT. Residues: CASSYSLAIPKDTQYF.